Here is one T cell receptor (beta chain) with its context. Each CDR3 protein is one row after TCRdb ran MiXCR on the 5' RACE reads. The top ten clones hold roughly 1.3% of a sample with about 43,000 distinct CDR3 sequences, roughly 13% of them seen once. These data are taken from a study of neurological immune-mediated disorders. Germline CDR1 MNHEY, CDR2 SVGAGI. This CDR3 is built from 14 residues. The ends lost 5 bases at V and 8 bases at J; junction bases unmatched: 7. The receptor's source is a female donor in good health. The J gene is TRBJ1-4, the V gene TRBV6-5, with 8 bases matching TRBD1. Sequenced sample: PBMCs. The CDR3, as DNA: TGTGCCAGCAGTCCAGGGGGCTGGGGAGAAAAACTGTTTTTT. Amino acids: CASSPGGWGEKLFF.